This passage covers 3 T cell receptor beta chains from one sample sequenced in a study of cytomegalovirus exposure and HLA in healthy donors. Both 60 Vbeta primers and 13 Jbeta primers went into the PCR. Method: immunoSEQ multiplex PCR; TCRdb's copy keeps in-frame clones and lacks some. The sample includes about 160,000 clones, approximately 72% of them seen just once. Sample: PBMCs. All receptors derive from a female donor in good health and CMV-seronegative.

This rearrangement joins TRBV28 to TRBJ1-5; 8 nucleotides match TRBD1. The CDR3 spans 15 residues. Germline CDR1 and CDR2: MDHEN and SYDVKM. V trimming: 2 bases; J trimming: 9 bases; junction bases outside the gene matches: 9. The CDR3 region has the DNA TGTGCCAGCAGTTTACCCGGGACAGGAAGAGGGCCCCAGCATTTT. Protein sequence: CASSLPGTGRGPQHF.

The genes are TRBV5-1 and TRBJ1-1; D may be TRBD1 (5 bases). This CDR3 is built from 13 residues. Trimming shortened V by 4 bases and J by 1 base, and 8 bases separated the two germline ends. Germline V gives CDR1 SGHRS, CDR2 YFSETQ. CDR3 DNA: TGCGCCAGCAGCGCGCAGGGGAACACTGAAGCTTTCTTT. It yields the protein CASSAQGNTEAFF.

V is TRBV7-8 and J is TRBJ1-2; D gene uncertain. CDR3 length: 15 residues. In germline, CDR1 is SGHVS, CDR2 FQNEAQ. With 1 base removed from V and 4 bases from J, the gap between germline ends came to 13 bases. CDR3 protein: CASSLGLLAGYGYTF. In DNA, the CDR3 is TGTGCCAGCAGCTTAGGCCTTTTGGCAGGCTATGGCTACACCTTC.